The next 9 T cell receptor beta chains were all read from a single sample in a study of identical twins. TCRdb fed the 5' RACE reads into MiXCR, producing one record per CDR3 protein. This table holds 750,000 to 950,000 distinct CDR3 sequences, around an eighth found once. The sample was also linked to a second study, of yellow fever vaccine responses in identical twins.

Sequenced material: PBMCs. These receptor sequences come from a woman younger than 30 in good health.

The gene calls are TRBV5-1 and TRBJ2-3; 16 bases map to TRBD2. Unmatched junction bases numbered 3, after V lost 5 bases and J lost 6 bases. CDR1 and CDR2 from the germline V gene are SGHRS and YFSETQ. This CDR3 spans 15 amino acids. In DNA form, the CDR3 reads TGCGCCAGCAGGGGGACTAGCGGGAGGGCCGATACGCAGTATTTT. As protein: CASRGTSGRADTQYF.

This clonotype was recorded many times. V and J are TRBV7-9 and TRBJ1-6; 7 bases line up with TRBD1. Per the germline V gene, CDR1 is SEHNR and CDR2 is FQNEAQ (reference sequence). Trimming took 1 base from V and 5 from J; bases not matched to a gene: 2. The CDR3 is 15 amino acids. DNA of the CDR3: TGTGCCAGCAGCTTAGGACAGGGCCATAATTCACCCCTCCACTTT. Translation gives CASSLGQGHNSPLHF.

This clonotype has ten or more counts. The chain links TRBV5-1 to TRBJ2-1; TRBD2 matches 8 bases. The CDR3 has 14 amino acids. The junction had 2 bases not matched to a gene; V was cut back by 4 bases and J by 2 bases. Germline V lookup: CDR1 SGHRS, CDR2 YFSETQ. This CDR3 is CASSRGGTYNEQFF. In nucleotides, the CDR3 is TGCGCCAGCAGCCGCGGGGGGACCTACAATGAGCAGTTCTTC. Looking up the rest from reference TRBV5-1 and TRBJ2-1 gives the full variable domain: KAGVTQTPRYLIKTRGQQVTLSCSPISGHRSVSWYQQTPGQGLQFLFEYFSETQRNKGNFPGRFSGRQFSNSRSEMNVSTLELGDSALYLCASSRGGTYNEQFFGPGTRLTVL.

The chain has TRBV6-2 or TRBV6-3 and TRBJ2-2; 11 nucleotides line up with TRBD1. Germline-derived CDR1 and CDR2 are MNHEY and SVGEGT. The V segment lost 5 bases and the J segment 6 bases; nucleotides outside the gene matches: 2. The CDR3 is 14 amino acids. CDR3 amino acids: CASSTGQGAGELFF. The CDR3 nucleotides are TGTGCCAGCAGTACGGGACAGGGGGCCGGGGAGCTGTTTTTT.

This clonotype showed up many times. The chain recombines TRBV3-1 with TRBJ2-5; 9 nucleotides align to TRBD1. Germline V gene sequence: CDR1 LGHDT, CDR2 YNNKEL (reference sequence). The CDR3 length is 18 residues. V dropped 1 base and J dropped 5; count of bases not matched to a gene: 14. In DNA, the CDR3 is TGTGCCAGCAGCCAAGTCGGGAGCACAGGGGGCAATTTGGAGACCCAGTACTTC. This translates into CASSQVGSTGGNLETQYF.

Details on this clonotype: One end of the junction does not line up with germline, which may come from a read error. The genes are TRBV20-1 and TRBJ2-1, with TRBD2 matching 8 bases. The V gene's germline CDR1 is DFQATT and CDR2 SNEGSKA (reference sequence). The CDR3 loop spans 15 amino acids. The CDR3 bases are TGCAGAGCTATCTCTCCGGGACTAGAGGTCGATGAGCAGTTCTTC. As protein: CRAISPGLEVDEQFF.

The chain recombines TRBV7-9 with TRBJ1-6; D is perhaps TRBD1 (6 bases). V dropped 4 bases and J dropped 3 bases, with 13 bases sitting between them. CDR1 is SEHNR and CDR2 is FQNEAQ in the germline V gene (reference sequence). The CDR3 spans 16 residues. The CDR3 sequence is CASSYGTRGYNSPLHF. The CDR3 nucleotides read TGTGCCAGCAGCTATGGGACAAGGGGCTATAATTCACCCCTCCACTTT. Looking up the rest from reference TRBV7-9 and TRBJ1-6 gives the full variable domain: DTGVSQNPRHKITKRGQNVTFRCDPISEHNRLYWYRQTLGQGPEFLTYFQNEAQLEKSRLLSDRFSAERPKGSFSTLEIQRTEQGDSAMYLCASSYGTRGYNSPLHFGNGTRLTVT.

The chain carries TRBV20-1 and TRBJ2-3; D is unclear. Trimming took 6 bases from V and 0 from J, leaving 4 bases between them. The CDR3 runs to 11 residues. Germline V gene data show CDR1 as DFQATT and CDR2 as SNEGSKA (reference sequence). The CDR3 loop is CSAASTDTQYF. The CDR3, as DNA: TGCAGTGCCGCAAGCACAGATACGCAGTATTTT.

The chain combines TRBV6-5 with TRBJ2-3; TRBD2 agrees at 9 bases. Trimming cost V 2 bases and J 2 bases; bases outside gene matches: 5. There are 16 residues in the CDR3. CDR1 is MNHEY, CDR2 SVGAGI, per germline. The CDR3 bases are TGTGCCAGCAGTTACGTCAGCGGGGGGTTCACAGATACGCAGTATTTT. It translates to CASSYVSGGFTDTQYF.